These 18 T cell receptor beta chains were all obtained from the same sample, sequenced in a study of blood T cells in healthy people across ages. Alongside a J-beta primer mix, a sample-barcoded 5' primer served in a second PCR lasting about 7 to 12 cycles. TCRdb re-called the 5' RACE reads with MiXCR, one entry per CDR3 protein. The table includes 1 million to 1.2 million distinct CDR3 sequences, roughly two fifths detected once. What was sequenced was blood. Every receptor here comes from a man between 18 and 35 years old in good health.

The genes are TRBV9 and TRBJ2-3, with D perhaps assigned TRBD1 or TRBD2 (5 bases each). Germline V gene sequence: CDR1 SGDLS, CDR2 YYNGEE. Trimming pared 3 bases from V and 2 bases from J, leaving 25 bases between. The CDR3 covers 19 residues. In nucleotides, the CDR3 is TGTGCCAGCAGCGCCTTGGGGACCCACGGTGGGTACCCCACAGATACGCAGTATTTT. Translating it yields CASSALGTHGGYPTDTQYF. The variable domain in full, with the rest retrieved from reference TRBV9 and TRBJ2-3, is DSGVTQTPKHLITATGQRVTLRCSPRSGDLSVYWYQQSLDQGLQFLIQYYNGEERAKGNILERFSAQQFPDLHSELNLSSLELGDSALYFCASSALGTHGGYPTDTQYFGPGTRLTVL.

The chain combines TRBV5-1 with TRBJ2-3; 7 bases are a match to TRBD1. Germline CDR1 SGHRS, CDR2 YFSETQ. The CDR3 sequence is 13 residues long. With 4 bases clipped from V and 9 bases from J, the junction kept 8 bases outside the gene matches. CDR3 nucleotides: TGCGCCAGCAGCGGGGGACAGCAGGGCACGCAGTATTTT. The encoded protein is CASSGGQQGTQYF.

The CDR3, as DNA: TGTGCCAGCAGCCCGGGGGACAGATTTAATTCACCCCTCCACTTT. It translates to CASSPGDRFNSPLHF. The rearrangement links TRBV28 to TRBJ1-6; 7 nucleotides line up with TRBD1. Germline-derived CDR1 and CDR2 are MDHEN and SYDVKM. This CDR3 has 15 residues. V lost 6 bases to trimming and J lost 6 bases; unmatched junction nucleotides: 8.

V and J are TRBV19 and TRBJ1-2; 7 nucleotides line up with TRBD1. The J segment lost 0 bases and the V segment lost 6 bases, leaving 4 bases of the junction unmatched. This CDR3 is 14 amino acids long. Looked up from germline, CDR1 is LNHDA and CDR2 is SQIVND (reference sequence). The CDR3 is CASSGTAANYGYTF. The CDR3 nucleotides read TGTGCCAGTAGCGGGACAGCAGCTAACTATGGCTACACCTTC.

This sequence joins TRBV20-1 and TRBJ1-2; 7 nucleotides align to TRBD1. V dropped 4 bases and J dropped 2; count of bases not matched to a gene: 4. This CDR3 has 13 amino acids. Germline-derived CDR1 and CDR2 are DFQATT and SNEGSKA (reference sequence). Written as DNA, the CDR3 is TGCAGTGCTAAGGGACAGAGCAACTATGGCTACACCTTC. Translating it yields CSAKGQSNYGYTF.

This chain connects TRBV2 to TRBJ1-2, with D tentatively TRBD1 (5 bases). There are 13 residues in the CDR3. Germline CDR1 and CDR2: SNHLY and FYNNEI. The V end lost 1 base, the J end lost 6 bases, and 9 bases lay between the germline ends. Here the CDR3 DNA reads TGTGCCAGCAGTGAAGGGAGGGGCCATGGCTACACCTTC. Residues: CASSEGRGHGYTF.

The sample holds a few counts of this clonotype. The V and J genes are TRBV7-8 and TRBJ2-7; a weak D match, TRBD2 (5 bases). Trimming pared 4 bases from V and 3 bases from J, leaving 13 bases between. The CDR3 has 14 amino acids. Germline V gene data show CDR1 as SGHVS and CDR2 as FQNEAQ. CDR3 region: CASSSGGRFYEQYF. The CDR3 DNA is TGTGCCAGCAGCTCCGGAGGACGGTTCTACGAGCAGTACTTC.

This clonotype has only a few counts. The chain has TRBV24-1 and TRBJ2-1; the match to TRBD2 covers 7 bases. The junction had 5 bases not matched to a gene; V was cut back by 4 bases and J by 0 bases. Germline V CDR1 and CDR2: KGHDR, SFDVKD. CDR3 length equals 16 residues. CDR3 coding DNA: TGTGCCACCAGTGACCCTCGGGGGGACTCCTACAATGAGCAGTTCTTC. Translation: CATSDPRGDSYNEQFF.

Only a few counts were recorded for this clonotype. The chain uses TRBV9 and TRBJ2-1; 8 nucleotides agree with TRBD2. Germline V gene lookup returns CDR1 SGDLS and CDR2 YYNGEE. The CDR3 has 16 amino acids. Trimming cost V 0 bases and J 7 bases; bases outside gene matches: 9. CDR3 in amino acids: CASSVVGLAGRNEQFF. CDR3 DNA sequence: TGTGCCAGCAGCGTAGTGGGGCTAGCGGGCCGTAATGAGCAGTTCTTC.

Remarks on this clonotype: A read error may be the cause here, since a much bigger clone is one base away. J is TRBJ1-4 and V is TRBV20-1, with D perhaps TRBD1 (5 bases). The CDR3 runs 16 residues. Germline V gene sequence: CDR1 DFQATT, CDR2 SNEGSKA (reference sequence). V lost 2 bases to trimming and J lost 0 bases, with 13 bases between them. This CDR3 is CSARRGGPPTNEKLFF. The CDR3 DNA reads as TGCAGTGCTAGACGTGGGGGACCTCCAACTAATGAAAAACTGTTTTTT.

This clonotype occurred many times. This chain uses TRBV7-2 with TRBJ1-2, with D unresolved. Germline values: CDR1 SGHTA, CDR2 FQGNSA. The CDR3 is 16 amino acids. The V and J ends lost 5 bases and 5 bases respectively, with 21 bases between them. The CDR3 DNA sequence: TGTGCCAGCAGCCCCTCCCAGTCCTATCAACGTTATGGCTACACCTTC. It is translated as CASSPSQSYQRYGYTF.

V usage is TRBV5-4 and J usage is TRBJ2-7; 9 bases agree with TRBD1. The CDR3 runs 14 residues. Per germline, CDR1 SGHNT and CDR2 YYREEE (reference sequence). The V and J ends lost 3 bases and 3 bases, in that order; junction bases with no gene match: 4. The CDR3 DNA reads TGTGCCAGCAGCTCCCCGGACAGGGGCTACGAGCAGTACTTC. As protein: CASSSPDRGYEQYF.

This clonotype was seen a handful of times. The chain uses TRBV20-1 and TRBJ2-3; possibly TRBD1 or TRBD2 for D (5 bases each). The CDR3 is made up of 13 amino acids. Between the trimmed V and J ends, which lost 7 bases and 2 bases, there was a span of 13 bases. The V gene's germline CDR1 is DFQATT and CDR2 SNEGSKA (reference sequence). CDR3 nucleotides: TGCAGTGGAGGTGGGGGTAACACAGATACGCAGTATTTT. Amino acids: CSGGGGNTDTQYF.

The chain couples TRBV7-2 to TRBJ1-5; unclear D gene. Trimming took 3 bases from V and 6 from J, leaving 6 bases between them. CDR3 size: 12 residues. The germline gives CDR1 SGHTA, CDR2 FQGNSA. The DNA for the CDR3 is TGTGCCAGCAGCTTTATGGGTCAGCCCCAGCATTTT. It yields the protein CASSFMGQPQHF.

The rearrangement uses TRBV7-2 and TRBJ2-3; 13 nucleotides line up with TRBD2. The ends lost 4 bases at V and 10 bases at J; junction bases unmatched: 11. Germline assignment: CDR1 SGHTA and CDR2 FQGNSA. The CDR3 sequence is 16 residues long. CDR3 amino acids: CASSYIPGLAGNAQYF. CDR3 DNA: TGTGCCAGCAGCTACATACCGGGACTAGCGGGGAATGCGCAGTATTTT.

This clonotype has just one count. A much larger clone differs from this one at a single base, so this may be a read error. The V gene is TRBV10-3, the J gene TRBJ2-3; 7 nucleotides agree with TRBD2. The germline V gene has CDR1 ENHRY and CDR2 SYGVKD. CDR3 length equals 15 residues. The CDR3 DNA reads as TGTGCCATCAGCCGAAGAGGACTAGTGTCAGATACGCGGTATTTT. It specifies CAISRRGLVSDTRYF.

The chain employs TRBV28 and TRBJ2-1; D assignment may be TRBD1 or TRBD2 (7 bases each). The J call may be faulty, since TRBJ2-7 better matches the DNA end. This CDR3 has 15 residues. The germline V gene has CDR1 MDHEN and CDR2 SYDVKM. The CDR3 DNA sequence: TGTGCCAGCAGTGGGGGGGGACAGTCCTACAATGAGCAGTACTTC. Translated, it gives CASSGGGQSYNEQYF.

This chain uses TRBV9 with TRBJ2-2, with D possibly being TRBD1 (5 bases). CDR3 size: 15 residues. Trimming took 3 bases from V and 3 from J, leaving 12 bases between them. Germline V gene lookup returns CDR1 SGDLS and CDR2 YYNGEE. CDR3 region: CASSGGLVHTGELFF. The CDR3 DNA sequence: TGTGCCAGCAGCGGGGGCCTCGTCCACACCGGGGAGCTGTTTTTT.